Listed below are T cell receptor beta chains from one sample, sequenced in a study of T-cell memory formation after mild COVID-19. TCRdb re-derived calls from the 5' RACE reads in MiXCR, one entry per CDR3 protein. The table includes 70,000 to 95,000 distinct CDR3 sequences, around 13% detected once. The sample comprised PBMCs or a T cell subset sorted from them (not recorded which). The receptors here all came from a man aged 18 to 29 who had mild COVID-19 (a few samples of this study predate the infection). Cell type and time point are not known. The CDR3 runs from the conserved cysteine through the conserved F or W. The size entry is marked missing in some rows and otherwise reads once, few, many or a size class.

>TRBV11-2|many|TRBJ2-4
CASRYGTQEYF
>TRBV6-4|medium-sized|TRBJ2-1
CASSDSSGGANEQFF
>TRBV7-6|many|TRBJ2-3
CASSPLTSGGYGDTQYF
>TRBV29-1|few|TRBJ1-2
CSGDSGTYGYTF
>TRBV10-2|NA|TRBJ2-3
CASSEAAGGSTDTQYF
>TRBV25-1|NA|TRBJ2-5
CASSLWGTGETQYF
>TRBV4-1|few|TRBJ1-6
CASSLLGTGREPLHF
>TRBV7-9|NA|TRBJ2-2
CASSTGQLAGELFF
>TRBV7-2|NA|TRBJ2-3
CASSLAGGPADTQYF
>TRBV7-8|few|TRBJ1-2
CASTHRGSGFLYGYTF
>TRBV7-9|many|TRBJ2-5
CASSFLGETQYF
>TRBV7-9|NA|TRBJ1-4
CASSSLPGTANEKLFF
>TRBV6-1|few|TRBJ1-1
CASSEVGGWGAGTEAFF
>TRBV4-2|few|TRBJ2-7
CASSQGPDPYEQYF
>TRBV7-9|NA|TRBJ2-1
CASRGFFNEQFF
>TRBV29-1|few|TRBJ2-7
CSVKLAGHDEQYF
>TRBV6-5|NA|TRBJ2-5
CASREGGTQYF
>TRBV5-1|many|TRBJ2-3
CASSPRTSGLSTDTQYF
>TRBV12-3/TRBV12-4|NA|TRBJ1-1
CASSFAPIFTGDGTEAFF
>TRBV4-1|NA|TRBJ1-1
CASSLSPRGQGSFWGTEAFF
>TRBV11-2|few|TRBJ2-7
CASSLGTGPLYEQYF
>TRBV6-5|once|TRBJ1-1
CASSYTVNTEAFF
>TRBV4-1|few|TRBJ2-1
CASSPVRGRRYNEQFF
>TRBV6-5|NA|TRBJ2-6
CASSHDNSGANVLTF
>TRBV6-5|NA|TRBJ2-6
CASSYSGFSGANVLTF
>TRBV6-1|few|TRBJ2-5
CASSEWTSVGTQYF
>TRBV12-3/TRBV12-4|few|TRBJ1-1
CATRPPARAEAFF
>TRBV4-1|few|TRBJ2-1
CASSVETSGATGEQFF
>TRBV12-3/TRBV12-4|few|TRBJ2-3
CASSSLGTQYF
>TRBV10-3|few|TRBJ1-4
CAISELVGSEKLFF
>TRBV7-8|many|TRBJ2-2
CATEEENTGELFF
>TRBV27|NA|TRBJ2-1
CASSPFPRRGGPDNEQFF
>TRBV5-1|NA|TRBJ2-7
CASSQTGYEQYF
>TRBV5-1|NA|TRBJ2-1
CASSLTGSPPNEQFF
>TRBV20-1|few|TRBJ1-1
CSARDREAEAFF
>TRBV12-3/TRBV12-4|many|TRBJ2-7
CASSSRPGSDEQYF
>TRBV20-1|few|TRBJ1-1
CSARPDGILNAEAFF
>TRBV13|NA|TRBJ2-3
CASSLRGVGADTQYF
>TRBV11-2|NA|TRBJ2-3
CASSLEGGRLGRPGKCCTDTQYF
>TRBV21-1|few|TRBJ1-5
CASRGDQPQHF
>TRBV14|few|TRBJ1-6
CASSLQTRALHF
>TRBV7-9|NA|TRBJ1-2
CASSFARLNYGYTF
>TRBV7-9|NA|TRBJ1-2
CASSLGAPVDGYTF
>TRBV27|NA|TRBJ1-2
CASSFDAGTGAIYGYTF
>TRBV29-1|few|TRBJ2-2
CSGLSGELFF
>TRBV7-6|NA|TRBJ2-6
CASSLSVSGANVLTF
>TRBV15|NA|TRBJ1-2
CATSRAQVTNYGYTF
>TRBV5-1|many|TRBJ2-2
CASSLDPTGFPGELFF
>TRBV5-6|NA|TRBJ2-7
CASSLLSGEQYF
>TRBV7-8|NA|TRBJ2-2
CASSLVGAGELFF
>TRBV6-2/TRBV6-3|few|TRBJ2-1
CATSWSNEQFF
>TRBV5-1|NA|TRBJ1-5
CASSLLGNSNQPQHF
>TRBV14|NA|TRBJ2-2
CASSVTGDAGELFF
>TRBV6-5|few|TRBJ1-1
CASSYSRRGWTEAFF
>TRBV19|few|TRBJ1-2
CASSTTGTGGDYGYTF
>TRBV7-2|NA|TRBJ1-2
CASSLEDTRYGYTF
>TRBV5-6|NA|TRBJ1-5
CASSPGTAINQPQHF